One sample yielded the 22 T cell receptor beta chains listed below, sequenced in a study of blood T cell repertoires in COVID-19. Profiled with immunoSEQ multiplex PCR; TCRdb holds only in-frame clones, not every one. In the table there are roughly 150,000 clones, approximately 91% of which are singletons. The sequencing input was peripheral blood. Receptors were obtained from a man in his late teens or twenties with COVID-19, enrolled during active disease.

The V call is TRBV19, the J call TRBJ2-4, with D tentatively TRBD2 (7 bases). Per germline, CDR1 LNHDA and CDR2 SQIVND (reference sequence). This CDR3 comprises 17 residues. V gave up 1 base and J gave up 9 bases, with 22 bases separating them. This CDR3 reads CASSIVVGGAGTFIQYF. CDR3 DNA: TGTGCCAGTAGTATAGTTGTTGGGGGGGCCGGGACGTTCATTCAGTACTTC.

This chain uses TRBV18 with TRBJ1-5; tentatively, D is TRBD1 (6 bases). Trimming pared 3 bases from V and 2 bases from J, leaving 11 bases between. CDR3 length: 15 amino acids. Germline V gene sequence: CDR1 KGHSH, CDR2 LQKENI. The CDR3 DNA reads as TGTGCCAGCTCACCCCGGGACAACGGCAATCAGCCCCAGCATTTT. This sequence encodes CASSPRDNGNQPQHF.

The chain combines TRBV5-6 with TRBJ1-1; no firm D call. Trimming took 3 bases from V and 9 from J, leaving 12 bases between them. CDR3 length equals 12 residues. Germline V gene data show CDR1 as SGHDT and CDR2 as YYEEEE. CDR3 nucleotides: TGTGCCAGCAGCTCCTACCGCGGGCAAGCTTTCTTT. This encodes CASSSYRGQAFF.

This clone was observed a single time. The chain uses TRBV5-1 and TRBJ1-4; D call uncertain. CDR1 is SGHRS and CDR2 is YFSETQ in the germline V gene. The CDR3 runs 13 residues. Trimming left V 4 bases short and J 0 bases short, with 4 bases between. CDR3 DNA: TGCGCCAGCAGCCCGTCAACTAATGAAAAACTGTTTTTT. Residues: CASSPSTNEKLFF.

The chain has TRBV18 and TRBJ2-5, with 8 bases identical to TRBD2. Germline assignment: CDR1 KGHSH and CDR2 LQKENI. The trim removed 2 bases at V and 5 bases at J, leaving 10 bases unmatched. There are 16 residues in the CDR3. The CDR3 coding sequence is TGTGCCAGCTCACCAGGAATCGCGGCGGGAGGCGAGACCCAGTACTTC. It encodes CASSPGIAAGGETQYF.

This chain links TRBV28 with TRBJ2-7; D unresolved. The CDR3 sequence is 11 residues long. Per germline, CDR1 MDHEN and CDR2 SYDVKM. V was trimmed by 5 bases and J by 4 bases, leaving 6 bases between them. CDR3: CASSPLYEQYF. The DNA of the CDR3 is TGTGCCAGCAGTCCACTATACGAGCAGTACTTC.

This chain connects TRBV7-9 to TRBJ2-7; the D is unclear. V was cut by 2 bases and J by 2 bases, with 10 bases left in between. Per germline, CDR1 SEHNR and CDR2 FQNEAQ (reference sequence). CDR3 size: 14 residues. The CDR3 loop reads CASSLLASTYEQYF. The DNA for the CDR3 is TGTGCCAGCAGCTTATTAGCCTCAACCTACGAGCAGTACTTC. Full variable domain (remainder filled in from reference TRBV7-9 and TRBJ2-7): DTGVSQNPRHKITKRGQNVTFRCDPISEHNRLYWYRQTLGQGPEFLTYFQNEAQLEKSRLLSDRFSAERPKGSFSTLEIQRTEQGDSAMYLCASSLLASTYEQYFGPGTRLTVT.

The V and J genes are TRBV3-1 (or the pseudogene TRBV3-2) and TRBJ1-5; D is perhaps TRBD1 (5 bases). Deletions cut 4 bases from V and 6 bases from J, with 16 bases between. Germline CDR1 and CDR2: LGHDT and YNNKEL (reference sequence). The CDR3 contains 15 residues. The CDR3 region is CASSPNRGGVQPQHF. In DNA, the CDR3 is TGTGCCAGCAGCCCAAATAGGGGAGGGGTTCAGCCCCAGCATTTT.

The J gene is TRBJ2-7, the V gene TRBV9, with D possibly TRBD1 on 6 matching bases. The germline V gene encodes CDR1 SGDLS and CDR2 YYNGEE. The CDR3 has 13 amino acids. Trimming took 0 bases from V and 6 from J, leaving 10 bases between them. The chain's CDR3 is CASSVATGTEQYF. CDR3 DNA sequence: TGTGCCAGCAGCGTAGCTACAGGGACCGAGCAGTACTTC.

The CDR3 region is CASSLPGLAKNIQYF. As DNA, the CDR3 is TGTGCCAGCAGCTTACCGGGACTAGCCAAAAACATTCAGTACTTC. This chain joins TRBV7-2 and TRBJ2-4, with D possibly matching TRBD2 (6 bases). The CDR3 covers 15 residues. The germline V gene has CDR1 SGHTA and CDR2 FQGNSA. V was trimmed by 2 bases and J by 0 bases, leaving 8 bases between them.

The CDR3 loop reads CASSFEGAGTEAFF. CDR3 in DNA: TGTGCCAGCAGTTTTGAGGGGGCGGGCACTGAAGCTTTCTTT. V usage is TRBV28 and J usage is TRBJ1-1; TRBD1 matches 7 bases. CDR3 length: 14 amino acids. The V segment lost 3 bases and the J segment 4 bases; nucleotides outside the gene matches: 5. CDR1 and CDR2 (germline): MDHEN, SYDVKM. Full variable domain (missing parts from reference TRBV28 and TRBJ1-1): DVKVTQSSRYLVKRTGEKVFLECVQDMDHENMFWYRQDPGLGLRLIYFSYDVKMKEKGDIPEGYSVSREKKERFSLILESASTNQTSMYLCASSFEGAGTEAFFGQGTRLTVV.

The chain uses TRBV6-5 and TRBJ2-7; the match to TRBD2 covers 9 bases. Unmatched junction bases numbered 7, after V lost 2 bases and J lost 2 bases. Germline V gene data show CDR1 as MNHEY and CDR2 as SVGAGI. CDR3 size: 16 residues. Here the CDR3 reads CASSYPRLAVPYEQYF. CDR3 DNA: TGTGCCAGCAGTTACCCCCGACTAGCGGTACCCTACGAGCAGTACTTC.

The J gene is TRBJ1-2, the V gene TRBV20-1; D uncertain. CDR1 and CDR2 (germline): DFQATT, SNEGSKA (reference sequence). The CDR3 has 10 residues. V was trimmed by 7 bases and J by 6 bases, leaving 9 bases between them. CDR3 nucleotide sequence: TGCAGTGGCGACATAGATGGCTACACCTTC. Protein product: CSGDIDGYTF.

This chain links TRBV6-5 with TRBJ2-1; TRBD2 agrees at 14 bases. The germline gives CDR1 MNHEY, CDR2 SVGAGI. This CDR3 spans 15 amino acids. The J segment lost 10 bases and the V segment lost 6 bases, leaving 8 bases of the junction unmatched. CDR3 region: CASSTGLAGVGEQFF. DNA for the CDR3: TGTGCCAGCAGCACGGGACTAGCGGGAGTGGGAGAGCAGTTCTTC.

This chain connects TRBV4-3 to TRBJ1-1, with TRBD1 matching 8 bases. This CDR3 is built from 18 residues. Germline trimming cut 0 bases from V and 1 base from J; bases unmatched to any gene: 10. CDR1 is LGHNA and CDR2 is YSLEER in the germline V gene. The CDR3 spells CASSQERKDRVWNTEAFF. CDR3 DNA sequence: TGCGCCAGCAGCCAAGAAAGGAAGGACAGGGTGTGGAACACTGAAGCTTTCTTT.

The rearrangement joins TRBV2 to TRBJ2-2, with D perhaps TRBD1 (5 bases). From germline, CDR1 is SNHLY and CDR2 FYNNEI. The V and J ends lost 4 bases and 6 bases respectively, with 9 bases between them. The CDR3 has 13 amino acids. CDR3 nucleotide sequence: TGTGCCAGCAGTGGGACATGGGCCGGGGAGCTGTTTTTT. It translates to CASSGTWAGELFF. Combining the CDR3 with reference TRBV2 and TRBJ2-2 gives the whole variable domain EPEVTQTPSHQVTQMGQEVILRCVPISNHLYFYWYRQILGQKVEFLVSFYNNEISEKSEIFDDQFSVERPDGSNFTLKIRSTKLEDSAMYFCASSGTWAGELFFGEGSRLTVL.

The chain has TRBV24-1 and TRBJ1-4; D gene unclear. Germline CDR1 KGHDR, CDR2 SFDVKD. Trimming took 3 bases from V and 8 from J, leaving 6 bases between them. The CDR3 sequence is 12 residues long. This CDR3 reads CATSDGREKLFF. The CDR3 region has the DNA TGTGCCACCAGTGATGGTCGGGAAAAACTGTTTTTT.

The chain is built from TRBV27 and TRBJ1-4; D is possibly TRBD1 (5 bases). Trimming stripped 1 base from V and 7 bases from J, with 16 bases between. Germline CDR1 is MNHEY and CDR2 is SMNVEV (reference sequence). The CDR3 consists of 16 residues. Written as DNA, the CDR3 is TGTGCCAGCAGTTTATTTATCCCAGCCGGGGGTGAAAAACTGTTTTTT. Residues: CASSLFIPAGGEKLFF.

This chain uses TRBV4-1 with TRBJ2-7; D is possibly TRBD1 (6 bases). The V gene's germline CDR1 is MGHRA and CDR2 YSYEKL. V was pared by 1 base and J by 2 bases, with 15 bases between. The CDR3 sequence is 16 residues long. In nucleotides, the CDR3 is TGCGCCAGCAGCCAAGGGGCAGACAGGCCCACCTACGAGCAGTACTTC. Residues: CASSQGADRPTYEQYF.

The chain combines TRBV24-1 with TRBJ2-3; 7 bases are a match to TRBD2. CDR1 and CDR2 from the germline V gene are KGHDR and SFDVKD. V lost 9 bases and J lost 0; bases outside the gene matches: 5. The CDR3 is 14 amino acids. The CDR3 nucleotides read TGTGCCACCGTAGCGGGTGAGAGCACAGATACGCAGTATTTT. Encoded protein: CATVAGESTDTQYF.

V is TRBV7-8 and J is TRBJ1-1, with 10 bases lining up with TRBD1. The CDR3 extends over 15 amino acids. J was trimmed by 6 bases and V by 3 bases; bases with no gene match: 7. Germline CDR1 is SGHVS and CDR2 is FQNEAQ. CDR3 residues: CASSLRQGAVAEAFF. The CDR3 coding sequence is TGTGCCAGCAGCTTGCGACAGGGGGCGGTGGCTGAAGCTTTCTTT.

This chain uses TRBV19 with TRBJ2-2; D perhaps matches TRBD2 (5 bases). V was shortened by 3 bases and J by 8 bases, with 13 bases between the two germline ends. This CDR3 has 14 residues. The germline V gene has CDR1 LNHDA and CDR2 SQIVND (reference sequence). CDR3 in DNA: TGTGCCAGTAGTATCGGAGGTGGCGCTGGGGAGCTGTTTTTT. Protein: CASSIGGGAGELFF.